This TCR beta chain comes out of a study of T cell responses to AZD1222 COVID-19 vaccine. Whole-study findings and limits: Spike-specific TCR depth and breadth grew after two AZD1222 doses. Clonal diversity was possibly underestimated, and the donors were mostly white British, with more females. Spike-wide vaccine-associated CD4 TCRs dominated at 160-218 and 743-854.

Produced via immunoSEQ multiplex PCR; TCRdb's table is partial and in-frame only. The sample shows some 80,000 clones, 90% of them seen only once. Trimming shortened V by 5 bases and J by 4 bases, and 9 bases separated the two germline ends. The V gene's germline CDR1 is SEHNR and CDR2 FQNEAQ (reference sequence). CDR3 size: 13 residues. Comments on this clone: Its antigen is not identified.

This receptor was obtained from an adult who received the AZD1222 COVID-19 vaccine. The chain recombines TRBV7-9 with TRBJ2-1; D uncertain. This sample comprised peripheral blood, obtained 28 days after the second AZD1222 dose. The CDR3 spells CASSRSGYNEQFF. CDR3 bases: TGTGCCAGCAGCCGTAGTGGTTACAATGAGCAGTTCTTC.